This entry lists 5 T cell receptor beta chains sequenced from one sample in a study of control samples from healthy donors and cancer patients. Repertoires were generated with immunoSEQ multiplex PCR, while TCRdb's copy carries only in-frame clones and drops some. The data show some 100,000 clones, around 88% seen once. The sequencing input was blood. All receptors come from a man under 40 in good health.

The table lists this clone with a count of one. CDR3 residues: CAWSVLEQNTEAFF. CDR3 nucleotides: TGTGCCTGGAGTGTTTTGGAACAGAACACTGAAGCTTTCTTT. This chain connects TRBV30 to TRBJ1-1; no reliable D call. V lost 0 bases to trimming and J lost 1 base, with 9 bases between them. The V gene's germline CDR1 is GTSNPN and CDR2 SVGIG (reference sequence). The CDR3 is 14 residues long. The variable domain in full, with the rest retrieved from reference TRBV30 and TRBJ1-1, is SQTIHQWPATLVQPVGSPLSLECTVEGTSNPNLYWYRQAAGRGLQLLFYSVGIGQISSEVPQNLSASRPQDRQFILSSKKLLLSDSGFYLCAWSVLEQNTEAFFGQGTRLTVV.

J is TRBJ2-7 and V is TRBV19; D is perhaps TRBD1 or TRBD2 (5 bases each). The V end was cut by 0 bases, the J end by 3 bases, with 9 bases between. The CDR3 contains 14 residues. Per germline, CDR1 LNHDA and CDR2 SQIVND (reference sequence). CDR3 bases: TGTGCCAGTAGTATAGATCGGGGCAGCTACGAGCAGTACTTC. Translating gives CASSIDRGSYEQYF.

This clone was seen a single time. Relative to the germline gene, one junction end is altered; a read error may explain this. CDR3 sequence: CASSSDSGIYQQYF. As DNA, the CDR3 is TGTGCCAGCAGCTCGGACAGCGGGATCTACCAGCAGTACTTC. The genes are TRBV5-4 and TRBJ2-7; TRBD2 is a possible D gene (7 bases). This CDR3 is built from 14 residues. Per germline, CDR1 SGHNT and CDR2 YYREEE (reference sequence).

The V gene is TRBV11-2, the J gene TRBJ2-2; 8 bases align to TRBD2. The junction had 12 bases not matched to a gene; V was cut back by 5 bases and J by 7 bases. The CDR3 is made up of 16 amino acids. CDR1 is SGHAT and CDR2 is FQNNGV in the germline V gene. The CDR3 region has the DNA TGTGCCAGCAGCCTCCGGGAGGGTAGAGGCGGCGGGGAGCTGTTTTTT. As protein: CASSLREGRGGGELFF.

The table lists this clone with a few counts. The J gene is TRBJ1-5, the V gene TRBV7-2; no clear D. The CDR3 has 16 residues. Trimming stripped 4 bases from V and 0 bases from J, with 13 bases between. Germline V lookup: CDR1 SGHTA, CDR2 FQGNSA. Here the CDR3 DNA reads TGTGCCAGCAGCTCCGTGAGTCAATATAGCAATCAGCCCCAGCATTTT. It encodes CASSSVSQYSNQPQHF.